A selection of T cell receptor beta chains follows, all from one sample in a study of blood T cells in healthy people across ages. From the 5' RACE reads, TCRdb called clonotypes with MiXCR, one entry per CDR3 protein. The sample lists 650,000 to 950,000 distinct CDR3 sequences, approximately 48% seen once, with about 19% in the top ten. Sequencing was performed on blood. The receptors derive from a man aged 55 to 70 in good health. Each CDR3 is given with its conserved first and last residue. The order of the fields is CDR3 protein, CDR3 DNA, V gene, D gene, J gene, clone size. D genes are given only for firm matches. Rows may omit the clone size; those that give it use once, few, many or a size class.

CDR3aa: CASSRSPLGSGNTIYF
CDR3nt: TGTGCCAGCAGTAGGTCGCCTCTGGGCTCCGGAAACACCATATATTTT
v_gene: TRBV5-4
d_gene: .
j_gene: TRBJ1-3
abundance: .

CDR3aa: CASSLLATTTNYGYTF
CDR3nt: TGTGCCAGCAGCTTACTGGCGACGACTACTAACTATGGCTACACCTTC
v_gene: TRBV7-2
d_gene: .
j_gene: TRBJ1-2
abundance: few

CDR3aa: CASATRTDTQYF
CDR3nt: TGTGCCAGTGCCACTAGGACGGATACGCAGTATTTT
v_gene: TRBV27
d_gene: .
j_gene: TRBJ2-3
abundance: .

CDR3aa: CASLEHTTNEKLFF
CDR3nt: TGTGCCAGCCTCGAACACACCACTAATGAAAAACTGTTTTTT
v_gene: TRBV2
d_gene: .
j_gene: TRBJ1-4
abundance: few

CDR3aa: CASRGGSERGYTF
CDR3nt: TGTGCCAGCAGGGGGGGGTCAGAACGGGGCTACACCTTC
v_gene: TRBV2
d_gene: .
j_gene: TRBJ1-2
abundance: once

CDR3aa: CASSTPILSTDTQYF
CDR3nt: TGTGCCAGCAGCACCCCCATTCTTAGCACAGATACGCAGTATTTT
v_gene: TRBV9
d_gene: .
j_gene: TRBJ2-3
abundance: .

CDR3aa: CASSFWLQRGEEQYF
CDR3nt: TGTGCCAGCAGTTTTTGGCTACAAAGAGGGGAAGAGCAGTACTTC
v_gene: TRBV12-3/TRBV12-4
d_gene: .
j_gene: TRBJ2-7
abundance: .

CDR3aa: CATGRGGASYEQYF
CDR3nt: TGTGCCACCGGCCGCGGAGGCGCATCGTACGAGCAGTACTTC
v_gene: TRBV15
d_gene: .
j_gene: TRBJ2-7
abundance: .

CDR3aa: CASSSRGGFDNEQFF
CDR3nt: TGTGCCAGCAGCTCACGGGGGGGGTTCGACAATGAGCAGTTCTTC
v_gene: TRBV11-2
d_gene: TRBD2
j_gene: TRBJ2-1
abundance: .

CDR3aa: CASSRDRVSRQPQHF
CDR3nt: TGTGCCAGCAGCCGGGACAGGGTCTCGAGGCAGCCCCAGCATTTT
v_gene: TRBV7-8
d_gene: TRBD1
j_gene: TRBJ1-5
abundance: .

CDR3aa: CASSPRLRTQETQYF
CDR3nt: TGTGCCAGCAGTCCTAGGCTAAGAACGCAAGAGACCCAGTACTTC
v_gene: TRBV6-2/TRBV6-3
d_gene: .
j_gene: TRBJ2-5
abundance: .

CDR3aa: CASSLGQGITYEQYF
CDR3nt: TGTGCCAGCAGCTTGGGGCAGGGGATCACCTACGAGCAGTACTTC
v_gene: TRBV5-5
d_gene: .
j_gene: TRBJ2-7
abundance: .

CDR3aa: CASSLAGLAGGRNEQFF
CDR3nt: TGCGCCAGCAGCTTGGCGGGACTAGCGGGGGGGCGCAATGAGCAGTTCTTC
v_gene: TRBV5-1
d_gene: TRBD2
j_gene: TRBJ2-1
abundance: few

CDR3aa: CASSYSYREEWYEQYF
CDR3nt: TGTGCCAGCAGTTACTCTTACAGGGAGGAGTGGTACGAGCAGTACTTC
v_gene: TRBV6-2/TRBV6-3
d_gene: .
j_gene: TRBJ2-7
abundance: once

CDR3aa: CSARGRTASTDTQYF
CDR3nt: TGCAGTGCTAGAGGAAGGACAGCTAGCACAGATACGCAGTATTTT
v_gene: TRBV20-1
d_gene: .
j_gene: TRBJ2-3
abundance: .

CDR3aa: CSARDRSSNSPLHF
CDR3nt: TGCAGTGCTAGAGATCGATCCAGTAATTCACCCCTCCACTTT
v_gene: TRBV20-1
d_gene: .
j_gene: TRBJ1-6
abundance: few

CDR3aa: CSARPLGRDYEQYF
CDR3nt: TGCAGTGCTAGACCGCTGGGTAGAGACTACGAGCAGTACTTC
v_gene: TRBV20-1
d_gene: .
j_gene: TRBJ2-7
abundance: few

CDR3aa: CASSPARVPYEQFF
CDR3nt: TGTGCCAGCAGCCCTGCGAGGGTACCGTATGAGCAGTTCTTC
v_gene: TRBV21-1
d_gene: .
j_gene: TRBJ2-1
abundance: few

CDR3aa: CASSVGGPSTDTQYF
CDR3nt: TGTGCCAGCAGCGTCGGTGGCCCTAGCACAGATACGCAGTATTTT
v_gene: TRBV13
d_gene: .
j_gene: TRBJ2-3
abundance: .

CDR3aa: CASTYRSEQFF
CDR3nt: TGTGCCAGCACCTACAGGTCAGAGCAGTTCTTC
v_gene: TRBV6-2/TRBV6-3
d_gene: .
j_gene: TRBJ2-1
abundance: few

CDR3aa: CASRSLGNGVNIQYF
CDR3nt: TGTGCCAGCAGAAGTCTCGGGAATGGCGTAAACATTCAGTACTTC
v_gene: TRBV7-2
d_gene: .
j_gene: TRBJ2-4
abundance: .

CDR3aa: CASSLRSGTLNTGELFF
CDR3nt: TGTGCCAGCAGCCTACGCTCCGGGACACTAAACACCGGGGAGCTGTTTTTT
v_gene: TRBV11-2
d_gene: .
j_gene: TRBJ2-2
abundance: .

CDR3aa: CASSQDRLGGDATQYF
CDR3nt: TGCGCCAGCAGCCAAGACAGACTGGGGGGAGACGCTACGCAGTATTTT
v_gene: TRBV4-3
d_gene: .
j_gene: TRBJ2-3
abundance: .

CDR3aa: CASSLFSWHEQFF
CDR3nt: TGTGCCAGCAGTTTATTTTCGTGGCATGAGCAGTTCTTC
v_gene: TRBV27
d_gene: .
j_gene: TRBJ2-1
abundance: .

CDR3aa: CASSLVSRETQYF
CDR3nt: TGTGCCAGCAGCTTAGTAAGCAGAGAGACCCAGTACTTC
v_gene: TRBV7-2
d_gene: .
j_gene: TRBJ2-5
abundance: few

CDR3aa: CASSQDQGGRPHDEQFF
CDR3nt: TGTGCCAGCAGCCAAGATCAGGGGGGCCGACCCCACGATGAGCAGTTCTTC
v_gene: TRBV14
d_gene: .
j_gene: TRBJ2-1
abundance: few

CDR3aa: CASSHRRGNQETQYF
CDR3nt: TGTGCCAGCAGCCACAGGAGGGGGAATCAAGAGACCCAGTACTTC
v_gene: TRBV14
d_gene: .
j_gene: TRBJ2-5
abundance: .

CDR3aa: CASSLGAPPPVTQYF
CDR3nt: TGCGCCAGCAGCTTGGGGGCCCCACCCCCAGTTACGCAGTATTTT
v_gene: TRBV5-1
d_gene: .
j_gene: TRBJ2-3
abundance: .

CDR3aa: CSARGQGGGKNIQYF
CDR3nt: TGCAGTGCTAGGGGACAGGGGGGTGGCAAAAACATTCAGTACTTC
v_gene: TRBV20-1
d_gene: TRBD1
j_gene: TRBJ2-4
abundance: .

CDR3aa: CATMRGYEQYF
CDR3nt: TGTGCCACCATGAGGGGCTACGAGCAGTACTTC
v_gene: TRBV6-2/TRBV6-3
d_gene: .
j_gene: TRBJ2-7
abundance: few

CDR3aa: CSVVGWEAYEQYF
CDR3nt: TGCAGCGTTGTGGGATGGGAGGCCTACGAGCAGTACTTC
v_gene: TRBV29-1
d_gene: .
j_gene: TRBJ2-7
abundance: few

CDR3aa: CASSKQGASSYEQYF
CDR3nt: TGTGCCAGCAGCAAACAGGGGGCAAGCTCCTACGAGCAGTACTTC
v_gene: TRBV5-4
d_gene: TRBD1
j_gene: TRBJ2-7
abundance: few

CDR3aa: CASSYSDRDYNSPPHF
CDR3nt: TGTGCCAGCAGTTACTCTGACAGGGACTATAATTCACCCCCCCACTTT
v_gene: TRBV6-5
d_gene: TRBD1
j_gene: TRBJ1-6
abundance: .

CDR3aa: CAWSFARNTEAFF
CDR3nt: TGTGCCTGGAGCTTCGCCAGGAACACTGAAGCTTTCTTT
v_gene: TRBV30
d_gene: .
j_gene: TRBJ1-1
abundance: few

CDR3aa: CASSVSPGTVSSGANVLTF
CDR3nt: TGTGCCAGCAGCGTAAGCCCGGGGACGGTAAGCTCTGGGGCCAACGTCCTGACTTTC
v_gene: TRBV9
d_gene: .
j_gene: TRBJ2-6
abundance: few

CDR3aa: CATVPRGNTDTQYF
CDR3nt: TGTGCCACCGTCCCACGTGGGAACACAGATACGCAGTATTTT
v_gene: TRBV24-1
d_gene: .
j_gene: TRBJ2-3
abundance: .

CDR3aa: CSAREDQDTQYF
CDR3nt: TGCAGTGCTAGAGAGGACCAAGATACGCAGTATTTT
v_gene: TRBV20-1
d_gene: .
j_gene: TRBJ2-3
abundance: .

CDR3aa: CSVVVGQGSYEQYF
CDR3nt: TGCAGCGTTGTAGTAGGACAGGGCTCCTACGAGCAGTACTTC
v_gene: TRBV29-1
d_gene: TRBD1
j_gene: TRBJ2-7
abundance: .

CDR3aa: CASSQQLAGGIYNEQFF
CDR3nt: TGCGCCAGCAGCCAGCAACTAGCGGGGGGGATTTACAATGAGCAGTTCTTC
v_gene: TRBV4-3
d_gene: TRBD2
j_gene: TRBJ2-1
abundance: few

CDR3aa: CASSQEVGLNANEQFF
CDR3nt: TGTGCCAGCAGCCAAGAGGTGGGACTCAACGCGAATGAGCAGTTCTTC
v_gene: TRBV14
d_gene: .
j_gene: TRBJ2-1
abundance: once

CDR3aa: CASSTMPGSGANVLTF
CDR3nt: TGCGCCAGCAGTACAATGCCAGGGTCTGGGGCCAACGTCCTGACTTTC
v_gene: TRBV5-1
d_gene: .
j_gene: TRBJ2-6
abundance: few

CDR3aa: CASSSQNEVPNTGELFF
CDR3nt: TGCGCCAGCAGCTCTCAGAATGAAGTCCCGAACACCGGGGAGCTGTTTTTT
v_gene: TRBV4-1
d_gene: .
j_gene: TRBJ2-2
abundance: .

CDR3aa: CASRRRAPRTADTQYF
CDR3nt: TGTGCCAGCAGACGCCGGGCTCCACGGACCGCAGATACGCAGTATTTT
v_gene: TRBV6-5
d_gene: .
j_gene: TRBJ2-3
abundance: .

CDR3aa: CSALALGGYSYNEQYF
CDR3nt: TGCAGTGCCCTAGCTTTGGGAGGATACTCCTACAATGAGCAGTACTTC
v_gene: TRBV20-1
d_gene: .
j_gene: TRBJ2-5
abundance: .

CDR3aa: CASSPAGVSTDTQYF
CDR3nt: TGTGCCAGCAGCCCAGCGGGGGTTAGCACAGATACGCAGTATTTT
v_gene: TRBV12-3/TRBV12-4
d_gene: TRBD2
j_gene: TRBJ2-3
abundance: .

CDR3aa: CATSRDGRESEQFF
CDR3nt: TGTGCCACCAGCAGAGATGGGAGGGAAAGTGAGCAGTTCTTC
v_gene: TRBV15
d_gene: TRBD2
j_gene: TRBJ2-1
abundance: .

CDR3aa: CASSLGGSRSYEQYF
CDR3nt: TGTGCCAGCAGCTTGGGCGGGTCCCGCTCCTACGAGCAGTACTTC
v_gene: TRBV5-4
d_gene: .
j_gene: TRBJ2-7
abundance: .

CDR3aa: CASSPSGDHWGPEAFF
CDR3nt: TGTGCCAGCAGCCCATCGGGGGATCATTGGGGTCCTGAAGCTTTCTTT
v_gene: TRBV3-1
d_gene: .
j_gene: TRBJ1-1
abundance: few

CDR3aa: CASSAPTSGNEQFF
CDR3nt: TGTGCCAGCAGCGCCCCAACTAGCGGCAATGAGCAGTTCTTC
v_gene: TRBV11-2
d_gene: TRBD2
j_gene: TRBJ2-1
abundance: .

CDR3aa: CASSQDLGQRGYTF
CDR3nt: TGTGCCAGCAGCCAAGATCTGGGTCAGAGAGGCTACACCTTC
v_gene: TRBV14
d_gene: .
j_gene: TRBJ1-2
abundance: once

CDR3aa: CASSYSRGQPQHF
CDR3nt: TGTGCCAGCAGTTACTCGAGGGGTCAGCCCCAGCATTTT
v_gene: TRBV6-5
d_gene: .
j_gene: TRBJ1-5
abundance: few